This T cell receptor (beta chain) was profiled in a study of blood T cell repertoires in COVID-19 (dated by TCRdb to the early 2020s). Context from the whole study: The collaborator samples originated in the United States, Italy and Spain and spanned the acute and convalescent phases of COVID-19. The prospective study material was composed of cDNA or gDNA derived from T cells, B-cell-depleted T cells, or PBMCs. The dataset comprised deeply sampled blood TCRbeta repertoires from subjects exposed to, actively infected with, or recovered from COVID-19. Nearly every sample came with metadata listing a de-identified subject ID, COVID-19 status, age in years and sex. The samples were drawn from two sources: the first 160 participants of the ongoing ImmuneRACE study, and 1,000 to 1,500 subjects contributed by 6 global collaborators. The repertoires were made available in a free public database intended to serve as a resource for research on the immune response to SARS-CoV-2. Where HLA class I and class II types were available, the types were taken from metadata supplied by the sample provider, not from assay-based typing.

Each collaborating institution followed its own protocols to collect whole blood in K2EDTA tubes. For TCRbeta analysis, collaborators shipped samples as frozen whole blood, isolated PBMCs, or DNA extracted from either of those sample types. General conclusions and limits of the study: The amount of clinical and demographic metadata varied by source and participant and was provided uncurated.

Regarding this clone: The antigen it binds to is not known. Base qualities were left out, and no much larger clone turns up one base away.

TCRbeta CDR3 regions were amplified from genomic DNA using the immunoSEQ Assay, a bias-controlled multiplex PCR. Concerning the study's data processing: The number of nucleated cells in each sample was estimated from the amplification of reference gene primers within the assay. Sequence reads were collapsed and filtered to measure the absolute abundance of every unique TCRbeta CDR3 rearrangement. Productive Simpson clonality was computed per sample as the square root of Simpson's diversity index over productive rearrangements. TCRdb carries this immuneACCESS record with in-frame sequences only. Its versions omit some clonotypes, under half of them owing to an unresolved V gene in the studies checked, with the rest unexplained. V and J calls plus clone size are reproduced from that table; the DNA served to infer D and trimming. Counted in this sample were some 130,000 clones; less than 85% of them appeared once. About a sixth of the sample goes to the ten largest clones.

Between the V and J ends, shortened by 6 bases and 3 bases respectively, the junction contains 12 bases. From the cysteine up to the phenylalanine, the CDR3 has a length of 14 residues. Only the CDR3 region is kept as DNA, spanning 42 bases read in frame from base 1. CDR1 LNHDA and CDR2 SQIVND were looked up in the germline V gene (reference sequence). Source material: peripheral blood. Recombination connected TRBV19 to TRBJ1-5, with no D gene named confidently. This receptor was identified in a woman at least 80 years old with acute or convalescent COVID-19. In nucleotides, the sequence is TGTGCCAGTAGGGCCCCTTTCCCCAATCAGCCCCAGCATTTT. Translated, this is CASRAPFPNQPQHF. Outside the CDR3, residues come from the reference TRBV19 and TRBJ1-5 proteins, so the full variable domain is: DGGITQSPKYLFRKEGQNVTLSCEQNLNHDAMYWYRQDPGQGLRLIYYSQIVNDFQKGDIAEGYSVSREKKESFPLTVTSAQKNPTAFYLCASRAPFPNQPQHFGDGTRLSIL.